The sequence of this T cell receptor beta chain was determined in a study of blood T cells in healthy people across ages. Remarks on this clonotype: The antigen remains unidentified.

The donors, all healthy, were Caucasians living in Russia, aged roughly 6 to 95. The V gene end was trimmed by 0 bases and the J gene end by 4 bases; junction bases not matched to a gene: 9. The CDR3 runs to 17 residues. Germline assignment: CDR1 SEHNR and CDR2 FQNEAQ (reference sequence). General study points: Diversity of TCR beta correlated strongly with naive T cell percentage.

Primed by a sample-barcoded 5' primer and a J-beta primer mix, a second PCR proceeded for 7 to 11 cycles. Unique molecular identifiers of 12 random nucleotides labeled each cDNA. TCRdb passed the 5' RACE reads through MiXCR, listing each CDR3 protein once. The sample lists under 2 million distinct CDR3 sequences; about 35% were seen once. The TCR originated in a woman aged 25 to 39 in good health. V is TRBV7-9 and J is TRBJ2-3; TRBD2 matches 8 bases. Sequenced material: blood. This chain's CDR3 is CASSLAAGGDLSDTQYF. The DNA for the CDR3 is TGTGCCAGCAGCTTAGCGGCGGGGGGTGATTTGTCAGATACGCAGTATTTT.